The 29 T cell receptor beta chains below were found in one sample sequenced in a study of T cells in localized non-small cell lung cancer. The data were produced by immunoSEQ multiplex PCR, yet TCRdb's version contains in-frame clones alone and is incomplete. The sample consists of 33,000 or so clones, roughly four fifths of them appearing once. Material: peripheral blood, obtained before any cancer treatment. The receptors were gathered from a male donor at least 60 years old with stage III squamous cell lung carcinoma.

The rearrangement uses TRBV6-4 and TRBJ2-2, with D unresolved. CDR1 and CDR2 (germline): MRHNA, SNTAGT. CDR3 length equals 15 residues. V was shortened by 3 bases and J by 0 bases, with 8 bases between the two germline ends. This CDR3 reads CASSEGQSNTGELFF. DNA for the CDR3: TGTGCCAGCAGTGAGGGCCAGTCGAACACCGGGGAGCTGTTTTTT.

The J gene is TRBJ2-1, the V gene TRBV5-4; D is unclear. V lost 3 bases to trimming and J lost 7 bases, with 5 bases between them. This CDR3 has 11 residues. CDR1 SGHNT and CDR2 YYREEE come from the germline V gene (reference sequence). The CDR3 DNA reads TGTGCCAGCAGCTCCCTTAATGAGCAGTTCTTC. This encodes CASSSLNEQFF.

The chain employs TRBV5-1 and TRBJ1-1, with a tentative D call TRBD1 (6 bases). This CDR3 spans 14 amino acids. The V and J ends lost 4 bases and 6 bases respectively, with 16 bases between them. Germline V lookup: CDR1 SGHRS, CDR2 YFSETQ. DNA for the CDR3: TGCGCCAGCAGCCAGAAGGGGGGATCCGCTGAAGCTTTCTTT. It yields the protein CASSQKGGSAEAFF.

The chain joins TRBV27 to TRBJ1-1; TRBD1 might be the D (6 bases). The germline V and J ends were trimmed by 9 bases and 8 bases, with 25 bases remaining between them. CDR1 MNHEY and CDR2 SMNVEV come from the germline V gene (reference sequence). The CDR3 is 15 amino acids. The CDR3 bases are TGTGCCAGTATATCCGACAGGAAAAACACTGCCGAAGCTTTCTTT. This translates into CASISDRKNTAEAFF.

The genes are TRBV6-5 and TRBJ1-1, with D maybe TRBD1 (5 bases). Germline values: CDR1 MNHEY, CDR2 SVGAGI. The CDR3 contains 13 residues. CDR3 sequence reads: CASGGERGTEAFF. CDR3 nucleotide sequence: TGTGCGTCAGGAGGGGAAAGGGGCACTGAAGCTTTCTTT.

The chain joins TRBV11-1 to TRBJ2-2; D is possibly TRBD1 (6 bases). V was pared by 7 bases and J by 4 bases, with 19 bases between. The CDR3 runs to 16 residues. CDR1 is SGHAT and CDR2 is FQDESV in the germline V gene (reference sequence). DNA of the CDR3: TGTGCCAGCACGATCGACAGGTGGCGCGGCACCGGGGAGCTGTTTTTT. Translated, it gives CASTIDRWRGTGELFF.

The chain links TRBV6-6 to TRBJ1-1, with a possible D match to TRBD1 (6 bases). The CDR3 covers 14 residues. With 5 bases removed from V and 5 bases from J, the gap between germline ends came to 15 bases. Germline loops: CDR1 MNHNY, CDR2 SVGAGI (reference sequence). CDR3 sequence: CASSTWGQGTEAFF. The DNA for the CDR3 is TGTGCCAGCAGTACATGGGGGCAAGGAACTGAAGCTTTCTTT.

The chain couples TRBV5-1 to TRBJ2-1; possible D gene TRBD2, 6 bases. From germline, CDR1 is SGHRS and CDR2 YFSETQ. Trimming removed 3 bases at V and 8 bases at J, with 18 bases between. CDR3 length equals 15 residues. For the CDR3, the DNA is TGCGCCAGCAGCTCCCAGCCTGACCCGGGGGATGAGCAGTTCTTC. Its translation is CASSSQPDPGDEQFF.

This clone has more than one count but fewer than ten. DNA of the CDR3: TGTGCCAGCAGTGAAGGGGAGGGAGGTAACTATGGCTACACCTTC. This gives the protein CASSEGEGGNYGYTF. The chain is built from TRBV6-1 and TRBJ1-2; D remains ambiguous. Germline-derived CDR1 and CDR2 are MNHNS and SASEGT. The CDR3 spans 15 residues. With 1 base removed from V and 1 base from J, the gap between germline ends came to 10 bases.

The chain links TRBV7-9 to TRBJ1-3; TRBD1 might be the D (5 bases). Germline loops: CDR1 SEHNR, CDR2 FQNEAQ (reference sequence). Trimming stripped 5 bases from V and 2 bases from J, with 7 bases between. The CDR3 is 13 residues long. The CDR3 nucleotides read TGTGCCAGCAGCCCAGGGACTGGAAACACCATATATTTT. Amino acid sequence: CASSPGTGNTIYF. Looking up the rest from reference TRBV7-9 and TRBJ1-3 gives the full variable domain: DTGVSQNPRHKITKRGQNVTFRCDPISEHNRLYWYRQTLGQGPEFLTYFQNEAQLEKSRLLSDRFSAERPKGSFSTLEIQRTEQGDSAMYLCASSPGTGNTIYFGEGSWLTVV.

This sequence joins TRBV6-4 and TRBJ2-1, with TRBD1 as a possible D gene (6 bases). This CDR3 has 15 amino acids. The germline V gene has CDR1 MRHNA and CDR2 SNTAGT. V was trimmed by 3 bases and J by 7 bases, leaving 16 bases between them. The CDR3 DNA reads as TGTGCCAGCAGTGAGGACGGCGGTAGGGGGAATGAGCAGTTCTTC. It specifies CASSEDGGRGNEQFF.

The rearrangement uses TRBV30 and TRBJ2-2; TRBD2 is a possible D gene (5 bases). Trimming cost V 2 bases and J 4 bases, with 11 bases left between them. Germline CDR1 is GTSNPN and CDR2 is SVGIG (reference sequence). The CDR3 has 14 amino acids. The CDR3 is CAWSSLRGTGELFF. CDR3 nucleotides: TGTGCCTGGAGTTCCCTTCGGGGCACCGGGGAGCTGTTTTTT.

The chain recombines TRBV6-1 with TRBJ2-7; 7 positions agree with TRBD2. The germline V gene encodes CDR1 MNHNS and CDR2 SASEGT. The CDR3 extends over 13 amino acids. J gave up 4 bases and V 4 bases, and 4 bases lay outside the gene matches. CDR3 DNA: TGTGCCAGCAGTGCTTTGGGGGGGTACGAGCAGTACTTC. Protein: CASSALGGYEQYF.

The CDR3 is CASSQDSNYGYTF. In DNA, the CDR3 is TGTGCCAGTAGTCAGGATTCTAACTATGGCTACACCTTC. This chain links TRBV19 with TRBJ1-2; D remains unclear. The CDR3 extends over 13 amino acids. V was shortened by 5 bases and J by 0 bases, with 7 bases between the two germline ends. Germline V gene data show CDR1 as LNHDA and CDR2 as SQIVND (reference sequence).

This sequence joins TRBV20-1 and TRBJ2-1, with 7 nucleotides matching TRBD1. J gave up 7 bases and V 5 bases, and 2 bases lay outside the gene matches. The CDR3 is made up of 11 amino acids. Germline V gives CDR1 DFQATT, CDR2 SNEGSKA (reference sequence). CDR3 loop: CSADRDNEQFF. Written as DNA, the CDR3 is TGCAGTGCTGACAGGGATAATGAGCAGTTCTTC.

This chain uses TRBV2 with TRBJ2-7, with 13 nucleotides matching TRBD2. V trimming: 6 bases; J trimming: 9 bases; junction bases outside the gene matches: 2. Germline lookup yields CDR1 SNHLY and CDR2 FYNNEI. The length of the CDR3 is 12 residues. DNA for the CDR3: TGTGCCAGCAGGGGACTAGCGGGAACGCAGTACTTC. Translation: CASRGLAGTQYF.

This rearrangement joins TRBV29-1 to TRBJ1-1; 10 positions agree with TRBD1. Germline assignment: CDR1 SQVTM and CDR2 ANQGSEA. The CDR3 is 14 amino acids. V was pared by 7 bases and J by 4 bases, with 9 bases of the junction left unmatched. The CDR3 DNA follows: TGCAGCGCTTGGACAGGGGGGTACGGCACTGAAGCTTTCTTT. Protein sequence: CSAWTGGYGTEAFF.

The chain carries TRBV2 and TRBJ1-2; a possible D gene is TRBD1 (6 bases). V lost 5 bases to trimming and J lost 2 bases, with 6 bases between them. Looked up from germline, CDR1 is SNHLY and CDR2 is FYNNEI. The CDR3 runs 12 residues. The CDR3 nucleotides read TGTGCCAGCAGTACAGGGAACTATGGCTACACCTTC. Its translation: CASSTGNYGYTF.

The chain recombines TRBV5-6 with TRBJ2-5; D might be TRBD1 (6 bases). Trimming left V 1 base short and J 1 base short, with 8 bases between. Germline V CDR1 and CDR2: SGHDT, YYEEEE. The CDR3 is 14 residues long. In nucleotides, the CDR3 is TGTGCCAGCAGCTTGTGGGACATCCAAGAGACCCAGTACTTC. Its protein product is CASSLWDIQETQYF.

V usage is TRBV6-6 and J usage is TRBJ2-2; D is perhaps TRBD2 (5 bases). Trimming shortened V by 6 bases and J by 3 bases, and 14 bases separated the two germline ends. From germline, CDR1 is MNHNY and CDR2 SVGAGI (reference sequence). This CDR3 contains 15 residues. The CDR3 reads CASRVEAQYTGELFF. The CDR3 region has the DNA TGTGCCAGCAGGGTGGAGGCCCAATACACCGGGGAGCTGTTTTTT.

The chain uses TRBV29-1 and TRBJ1-5; the D is unclear. Looked up from germline, CDR1 is SQVTM and CDR2 is ANQGSEA. CDR3 length equals 13 residues. The V end lost 6 bases, the J end lost 0 bases, and 9 bases lay between the germline ends. The CDR3 here is CSVRLSSNQPQHF. The CDR3 DNA follows: TGCAGCGTGCGACTATCTAGCAATCAGCCCCAGCATTTT.

In DNA form, the CDR3 reads TGTGCCAGCAGCCAAGAGCGGGGCAATGAGCAGTTCTTC. This translates into CASSQERGNEQFF. The V call is TRBV7-2, the J call TRBJ2-1; the match to TRBD2 covers 7 bases. The CDR3 contains 13 residues. The V segment lost 5 bases and the J segment 6 bases; nucleotides outside the gene matches: 4. Looked up from germline, CDR1 is SGHTA and CDR2 is FQGNSA.

The genes are TRBV6-6 and TRBJ2-7; TRBD1 might be the D (6 bases). The CDR3 totals 13 residues. In germline, CDR1 is MNHNY, CDR2 SVGAGI (reference sequence). V lost 4 bases and J 2 bases, leaving 9 bases between the germline ends. The CDR3 loop is CASSWTVTYEQYF. The CDR3 DNA is TGTGCCAGCAGTTGGACAGTGACCTACGAGCAGTACTTC.

The chain uses TRBV5-1 and TRBJ2-1; 15 bases line up with TRBD2. This CDR3 region has 17 residues. The germline V gene encodes CDR1 SGHRS and CDR2 YFSETQ. V shed 5 bases and J 7 bases; nucleotides not matched to a gene: 10. The CDR3 DNA sequence: TGCGCCAGCAGTCCCGAGGGACTAGCGGGAGGTTGGAATGAGCAGTTCTTC. The encoded protein is CASSPEGLAGGWNEQFF. The full variable domain, its missing parts supplied by reference TRBV5-1 and TRBJ2-1, is KAGVTQTPRYLIKTRGQQVTLSCSPISGHRSVSWYQQTPGQGLQFLFEYFSETQRNKGNFPGRFSGRQFSNSRSEMNVSTLELGDSALYLCASSPEGLAGGWNEQFFGPGTRLTVL.

This chain joins TRBV2 and TRBJ1-4; 9 positions match TRBD1. Germline trimming cut 6 bases from V and 4 bases from J; bases unmatched to any gene: 12. The CDR3 totals 17 residues. Germline lookup yields CDR1 SNHLY and CDR2 FYNNEI. CDR3 sequence: CASSYGQGRRYNEKLFF. The CDR3 coding sequence is TGTGCCAGCAGCTACGGACAGGGGAGAAGATATAATGAAAAACTGTTTTTT.

This sequence joins TRBV30 and TRBJ1-5; D is unresolved. Trimming stripped 2 bases from V and 5 bases from J, with 10 bases between. CDR1 is GTSNPN and CDR2 is SVGIG in the germline V gene (reference sequence). CDR3 length: 13 residues. Here the CDR3 DNA reads TGTGCCTGGAGTTCGGGCAAGTATCAGCCCCAGCATTTT. It encodes CAWSSGKYQPQHF.

This rearrangement joins TRBV2 to TRBJ1-5; 9 bases are a match to TRBD1. V shed 7 bases and J 6 bases; nucleotides not matched to a gene: 7. Looked up from germline, CDR1 is SNHLY and CDR2 is FYNNEI. The CDR3 totals 14 residues. CDR3 sequence (DNA): TGTGCCAGCACCCCGGGACAGGGTCTTCAGCCCCAGCATTTT. It codes for CASTPGQGLQPQHF.

This clone appeared a few times. This sequence joins TRBV19 and TRBJ2-1, with 7 nucleotides matching TRBD1. Germline trimming cut 5 bases from V and 4 bases from J; bases unmatched to any gene: 8. The CDR3 loop spans 15 amino acids. The germline V gene encodes CDR1 LNHDA and CDR2 SQIVND (reference sequence). CDR3 loop: CASSATGTVYNEQFF. The CDR3 nucleotides are TGTGCCAGTAGTGCCACCGGGACAGTGTACAATGAGCAGTTCTTC.

The rearrangement uses TRBV29-1 and TRBJ2-7; weak D call: TRBD2 (5 bases). The germline V and J ends were trimmed by 6 bases and 3 bases, with 12 bases remaining between them. This CDR3 comprises 12 residues. Germline-derived CDR1 and CDR2 are SQVTM and ANQGSEA. As DNA, the CDR3 is TGCAGCGTAGTGGACGGAGGCTACGAGCAGTACTTC. It codes for CSVVDGGYEQYF.